Following are 27 T cell receptor beta chains from one sample sequenced in a study of tumor-infiltrating lymphocytes in localized non-small cell lung cancer. Here immunoSEQ multiplex PCR was the method, and the copy in TCRdb shows in-frame clones only, minus some. Found here are roughly 16,000 clones, around 72% of them singletons; the top ten hold roughly 4%. Input material: lung tumor tissue. The receptors shown here come from a human donor with non-small cell lung cancer.

This clone has a single count. The chain joins TRBV6-5 to TRBJ1-2; no reliable D call. Germline assignment: CDR1 MNHEY and CDR2 SVGAGI. This CDR3 comprises 14 residues. V was shortened by 0 bases and J by 6 bases, with 11 bases between the two germline ends. The CDR3 nucleotides read TGTGCCAGCAGTTACTCGACGGCAGGCGATGGCTACACCTTC. This encodes CASSYSTAGDGYTF.

In its sample, this clone was seen a few times. The chain has TRBV4-1 and TRBJ1-5, with a possible D match to TRBD1 (5 bases). V lost 4 bases to trimming and J lost 4 bases, with 11 bases between them. The germline CDR1 and CDR2 sequences are MGHRA and YSYEKL. The CDR3 is 14 amino acids. The CDR3 here is CASSPGTINQPQHF. The CDR3 DNA sequence: TGCGCCAGCAGCCCCGGGACCATTAATCAGCCCCAGCATTTT.

The V and J genes are TRBV7-3 and TRBJ1-1; 9 nucleotides line up with TRBD1. The CDR3 extends over 14 amino acids. Germline trimming cut 5 bases from V and 4 bases from J; bases unmatched to any gene: 5. The germline V gene encodes CDR1 SGHTA and CDR2 FQGTGA. The CDR3 loop is CASSPQTGGTEAFF. CDR3 nucleotides: TGTGCCAGCAGCCCACAGACAGGGGGCACTGAAGCTTTCTTT. Drawing the rest from reference TRBV7-3 and TRBJ1-1, the complete variable domain is GAGVSQTPSNKVTEKGKYVELRCDPISGHTALYWYRQSLGQGPEFLIYFQGTGAADDSGLPNDRFFAVRPEGSVSTLKIQRTERGDSAVYLCASSPQTGGTEAFFGQGTRLTVV.

V usage is TRBV30 and J usage is TRBJ2-7; D is unclear. V gave up 3 bases and J gave up 1 base, with 7 bases separating them. CDR1 and CDR2 (germline): GTSNPN, SVGIG (reference sequence). The length of the CDR3 is 12 residues. CDR3 amino acids: CAWRENSYEQYF. The CDR3 DNA reads as TGTGCCTGGAGGGAAAATTCCTACGAGCAGTACTTC.

The V gene is TRBV5-4, the J gene TRBJ1-2, with D possibly matching TRBD1 (5 bases). The CDR3 spans 14 residues. V lost 0 bases to trimming and J lost 4 bases, with 10 bases between them. CDR1 and CDR2 (germline): SGHNT, YYREEE (reference sequence). The CDR3 loop reads CASSLGGLAYGYTF. CDR3 sequence (DNA): TGTGCCAGCAGCTTGGGGGGGTTGGCCTATGGCTACACCTTC.

The chain is built from TRBV7-8 and TRBJ1-4, with TRBD1 as a possible D gene (5 bases). V was cut by 2 bases and J by 7 bases, with 14 bases left in between. Per the germline V gene, CDR1 is SGHVS and CDR2 is FQNEAQ. The CDR3 is 15 residues long. CDR3 in DNA: TGTGCCAGCAGCTTAAGTCCCCCAGGGACTGAAAAACTGTTTTTT. This gives the protein CASSLSPPGTEKLFF. The full variable domain, rest sourced from reference TRBV7-8 and TRBJ1-4, is GAGVSQSPRYKVAKRGQDVALRCDPISGHVSLFWYQQALGQGPEFLTYFQNEAQLDKSGLPSDRFFAERPEGSVSTLKIQRTQQEDSAVYLCASSLSPPGTEKLFFGSGTQLSVL.

This clone has a single count. The rearrangement uses TRBV6-1 and TRBJ2-5; D is ambiguous. The DNA end is more similar to TRBJ2-7, so the J call may be wrong. The CDR3 is 11 amino acids. The germline V gene encodes CDR1 MNHNS and CDR2 SASEGT. The CDR3 region has the DNA TGTGCCAGCACGGCGTTAGACGAGCAGTACTTC. Protein product: CASTALDEQYF.

This clone has just one count. This chain joins TRBV11-2 and TRBJ2-5, with 13 nucleotides matching TRBD2. The CDR3 is 17 residues long. Losses at the gene ends were 4 bases for V and 2 bases for J; bases not matched to a gene: 7. The V gene's germline CDR1 is SGHAT and CDR2 FQNNGV. The CDR3 region has the DNA TGTGCCAGCAGCTCCGGACTAGCGGGAGTTCGGCAAGAGACCCAGTACTTC. Residues: CASSSGLAGVRQETQYF.

This clone was seen only a few times. The gene calls are TRBV10-1 and TRBJ2-5; D is undetermined. Germline V CDR1 and CDR2: WNHNN, SYGVQD (reference sequence). The V end was cut by 5 bases, the J end by 7 bases, with 20 bases between. The CDR3 has 15 residues. CDR3 loop: CASSTDLGPAVTQYF. For the CDR3, the DNA is TGCGCCAGCAGTACCGATTTAGGGCCTGCGGTGACCCAGTACTTC.

V usage is TRBV28 and J usage is TRBJ1-1; D gene uncertain. V lost 8 bases to trimming and J lost 10 bases, with 14 bases between them. Germline-derived CDR1 and CDR2 are MDHEN and SYDVKM. The length of the CDR3 is 11 residues. In DNA form, the CDR3 reads TGTGCCAGCCTGTTAAACACTCGAGCTTTCTTT. It encodes CASLLNTRAFF.

The V and J genes are TRBV10-2 and TRBJ2-5, with 9 bases identical to TRBD1. V was pared by 6 bases and J by 5 bases, with 7 bases of the junction left unmatched. Germline CDR1 is WSHSY and CDR2 is SAAADI. The CDR3 is made up of 14 amino acids. DNA for the CDR3: TGCGCCAGCAGGAAACAGGGGGCAACGGAGACCCAGTACTTC. Its protein is CASRKQGATETQYF.

The V call is TRBV16, the J call TRBJ1-5, with a weak D call TRBD1 (6 bases). CDR1 is KGHSY and CDR2 is FQNENV in the germline V gene. V was shortened by 0 bases and J by 6 bases, with 12 bases between the two germline ends. There are 15 residues in the CDR3. CDR3: CASSQSPGGLQPQHF. CDR3 DNA sequence: TGTGCCAGCAGCCAATCGCCCGGGGGCCTTCAGCCCCAGCATTTT.

J is TRBJ1-5 and V is TRBV19; a possible D gene is TRBD1 (6 bases). The CDR3 loop spans 16 amino acids. CDR1 is LNHDA and CDR2 is SQIVND in the germline V gene (reference sequence). Trimming shortened V by 3 bases and J by 2 bases, and 14 bases separated the two germline ends. CDR3 loop: CASSIAGAGGNQPQHF. The CDR3 bases are TGTGCCAGTAGTATCGCGGGGGCTGGTGGCAATCAGCCCCAGCATTTT.

The rearrangement uses TRBV2 and TRBJ1-6, with D unclear. The CDR3 extends over 17 amino acids. Trimming stripped 3 bases from V and 0 bases from J, with 12 bases between. Germline CDR1 reads SNHLY; CDR2 reads FYNNEI. This chain's CDR3 is CASSDAGLSSYNSPLHF. DNA for the CDR3: TGTGCCAGCAGTGACGCAGGCCTCAGCTCCTATAATTCACCCCTCCACTTT.

CDR3 amino acids: CASSLTGDRWGNTEAFF. CDR3 sequence (DNA): TGTGCCAGCAGCTTAACAGGGGACAGGTGGGGCAACACTGAAGCTTTCTTT. J is TRBJ1-1 and V is TRBV7-3; TRBD1 agrees at 8 bases. V was clipped by 0 bases and J by 2 bases; unmatched bases: 8. The germline V gene encodes CDR1 SGHTA and CDR2 FQGTGA. This CDR3 is 17 amino acids long.

V usage is TRBV15 and J usage is TRBJ1-5; possibly TRBD1 for D (5 bases). With 7 bases removed from V and 5 bases from J, the gap between germline ends came to 12 bases. CDR3 length: 13 amino acids. The germline V gene encodes CDR1 LNHNV and CDR2 YYDKDF (reference sequence). This CDR3 is CATTRDGDQPQHF. The CDR3 DNA follows: TGTGCCACCACACGGGACGGGGATCAGCCCCAGCATTTT.

The CDR3 sequence: CASSPRGSGYYEQYF. As DNA, the CDR3 is TGTGCCAGCAGCCCGAGAGGTAGCGGGTACTACGAGCAGTACTTC. The chain employs TRBV7-9 and TRBJ2-7, with TRBD2 matching over 7 bases. Per germline, CDR1 SEHNR and CDR2 FQNEAQ (reference sequence). Unmatched junction bases numbered 10, after V lost 5 bases and J lost 3 bases. The CDR3 covers 15 residues.

The chain carries TRBV7-9 and TRBJ1-3; maybe TRBD1 (6 bases). Trimming pared 0 bases from V and 0 bases from J, leaving 9 bases between. This CDR3 comprises 16 residues. CDR1 is SEHNR, CDR2 FQNEAQ, per germline (reference sequence). CDR3 DNA: TGTGCCAGCAGCTTAGCCCAACAGGGCTCTGGAAACACCATATATTTT. Protein sequence: CASSLAQQGSGNTIYF.

The chain carries TRBV19 and TRBJ2-5; unclear D gene. The CDR3 runs to 13 residues. Germline V gene sequence: CDR1 LNHDA, CDR2 SQIVND (reference sequence). V lost 4 bases, J lost 0 bases, and 6 bases lay in between. CDR3 nucleotides: TGTGCCAGTAGTACGGCGGACCAAGAGACCCAGTACTTC. It encodes CASSTADQETQYF. The full variable domain, in which reference TRBV19 and TRBJ2-5 provide the parts outside the CDR3, is DGGITQSPKYLFRKEGQNVTLSCEQNLNHDAMYWYRQDPGQGLRLIYYSQIVNDFQKGDIAEGYSVSREKKESFPLTVTSAQKNPTAFYLCASSTADQETQYFGPGTRLLVL.

This chain connects TRBV30 to TRBJ2-7, with D perhaps TRBD2 (6 bases). Germline assignment: CDR1 GTSNPN and CDR2 SVGIG (reference sequence). The V end was cut by 3 bases, the J end by 4 bases, with 10 bases between. This CDR3 has 12 amino acids. CDR3 DNA: TGTGCCTGGAGCAGGGAGGATTACGAGCAGTACTTC. Translated, it gives CAWSREDYEQYF.

The J gene is TRBJ1-6, the V gene TRBV7-9; D perhaps matches TRBD1 (5 bases). V gave up 2 bases and J gave up 0 bases, with 11 bases separating them. The CDR3 consists of 17 residues. The germline CDR1 and CDR2 sequences are SEHNR and FQNEAQ (reference sequence). CDR3: CASSLSSGGSYNSPLHF. DNA for the CDR3: TGTGCCAGCAGCTTATCCTCGGGGGGCTCCTATAATTCACCCCTCCACTTT.

This sequence joins TRBV7-6 and TRBJ1-3; 8 positions agree with TRBD1. The length of the CDR3 is 17 residues. Germline V CDR1 and CDR2: SGHVS, FNYEAQ. V was pared by 5 bases and J by 0 bases, with 9 bases of the junction left unmatched. The CDR3 loop reads CASSPGGGEASGNTIYF. Written as DNA, the CDR3 is TGTGCCAGCAGCCCAGGGGGCGGGGAGGCCTCTGGAAACACCATATATTTT. Full variable domain (missing parts from reference TRBV7-6 and TRBJ1-3): GAGVSQSPRYKVTKRGQDVALRCDPISGHVSLYWYRQALGQGPEFLTYFNYEAQQDKSGLPNDRFSAERPEGSISTLTIQRTEQRDSAMYRCASSPGGGEASGNTIYFGEGSWLTVV.

This clone was counted a few times. The J gene is TRBJ1-4, the V gene TRBV28; tentative D call: TRBD1 (6 bases). The V and J ends lost 9 bases and 5 bases respectively, with 16 bases between them. This CDR3 spans 14 amino acids. Germline V gene lookup returns CDR1 MDHEN and CDR2 SYDVKM. CDR3 in amino acids: CASGGAVQNEKLFF. The CDR3 DNA reads TGTGCCAGTGGGGGGGCAGTCCAGAATGAAAAACTGTTTTTT.

The V and J genes are TRBV5-1 and TRBJ2-5; the match to TRBD1 covers 9 bases. The end of the DNA is better explained by TRBJ2-7, so the J call may be wrong. CDR3 length equals 15 residues. Germline assignment: CDR1 SGHRS and CDR2 YFSETQ. The CDR3 loop is CASSQGQGGHNEQYF. CDR3 nucleotides: TGCGCCAGCAGCCAGGGACAGGGAGGACATAACGAGCAGTACTTC.

This clone was seen a single time. The V and J genes are TRBV7-3 and TRBJ2-3; D remains ambiguous. The V gene's germline CDR1 is SGHTA and CDR2 FQGTGA. This CDR3 region has 14 residues. Trimming shortened V by 0 bases and J by 5 bases, and 9 bases separated the two germline ends. CDR3 DNA sequence: TGTGCCAGCAGCTTAACTAGCTCGGTAGATACGCAGTATTTT. Protein sequence: CASSLTSSVDTQYF.

The chain links TRBV5-1 to TRBJ2-1; TRBD1 matches 10 bases. Germline V lookup: CDR1 SGHRS, CDR2 YFSETQ. V lost 4 bases and J lost 8; bases outside the gene matches: 9. This CDR3 is 15 amino acids long. The CDR3 loop reads CASSTRGQGVHEQFF. The CDR3 nucleotides are TGCGCCAGCAGCACTAGAGGACAGGGGGTCCATGAGCAGTTCTTC.

This chain joins TRBV19 and TRBJ2-7; a weak D match, TRBD1 (6 bases). Per the germline V gene, CDR1 is LNHDA and CDR2 is SQIVND (reference sequence). With 5 bases removed from V and 3 bases from J, the gap between germline ends came to 14 bases. The CDR3 is made up of 14 amino acids. CDR3 in amino acids: CASSVSDSRYEQYF. CDR3 nucleotides: TGTGCCAGTAGTGTTTCGGACAGTCGCTACGAGCAGTACTTC.